The 4 T cell receptor beta chains reported below all come from one sample, sequenced in a study of regulatory T cells in long-lasting Graves disease. Time point indicated: newly diagnosed GD, antithyroid drugs for less than 3 months. Making the TCR library involved RNA that had been extracted from PBMCs. Both iRepertoire HTBI primers and Arm-PCR of CDR3 regions were used to build the TCR beta libraries. In TCRdb, the multiplex PCR reads were re-called with MiXCR into one record per CDR3 protein. Of some 250,000 distinct CDR3 sequences listed, about 20% were seen once; the top ten hold 13% to 15%. This sample also belongs to another study, concerning T cells in Graves' hyperthyroidism and ophthalmopathy.

Specimen: peripheral blood mononuclear cells (PBMCs), collected at new diagnosis, from a patient treated with antithyroid drugs. The receptors were sampled from a woman in her 30s with Graves disease.

This clonotype was seen many times. The chain employs TRBV9 and TRBJ2-7; D may be TRBD1 or TRBD2 (5 bases each). The V end was cut by 2 bases, the J end by 6 bases, with 12 bases between. In germline, CDR1 is SGDLS, CDR2 YYNGEE. The CDR3 is 13 amino acids. The DNA for the CDR3 is TGTGCCAGCAGCGTCGGCAGGGCGGGCGAGCAGTACTTC. Amino acids: CASSVGRAGEQYF.

This clonotype was seen just once. The rearrangement joins TRBV6-1 to TRBJ1-5; the match to TRBD1 covers 9 bases. Trimming at V came to 6 bases and at J to 6 bases, leaving 9 bases not matched to a gene. From germline, CDR1 is MNHNS and CDR2 SASEGT. This CDR3 contains 15 residues. CDR3 in amino acids: CASSSGTGRIQPQHF. CDR3 bases: TGTGCCAGCAGCTCAGGGACAGGGAGGATTCAGCCCCAGCATTTT.

This clonotype came up many times. V is TRBV5-1 and J is TRBJ1-1; D perhaps matches TRBD1 (5 bases). The CDR3 is 15 amino acids. Trimming removed 0 bases from V and 0 bases from J, with 9 bases in between. CDR1 and CDR2 from the germline V gene are SGHRS and YFSETQ. The CDR3 sequence is CASSLAPGVNTEAFF. The DNA of the CDR3 is TGCGCCAGCAGCTTGGCCCCGGGGGTGAACACTGAAGCTTTCTTT.

This clonotype was observed many times. The rearrangement links TRBV20-1 to TRBJ2-3; 11 bases are shared with TRBD2. The CDR3 sequence is 17 residues long. Looked up from germline, CDR1 is DFQATT and CDR2 is SNEGSKA (reference sequence). Losses at the gene ends were 0 bases for V and 1 base for J; bases not matched to a gene: 6. The CDR3 DNA reads TGCAGTGCTAGAGATCCACTAGCGGGGGCGGGCACAGATACGCAGTATTTT. Translation: CSARDPLAGAGTDTQYF.